Ten or more counts support the clone carrying this T cell receptor (beta chain). These data belong to a study of T cells in Graves' hyperthyroidism and ophthalmopathy. It was RNA transcripts that yielded the amplified TCR beta CDR3 regions. In the first-round RT-PCR of the TCR CDR3, the HTBI primer set was used. TCRdb analysed the multiplex PCR reads with MiXCR anew, one entry per CDR3 protein. The sample consists of about 530,000 distinct CDR3 sequences, more than 15% of them appearing once. Individuals with ophthalmopathy presented a Clinical Activity Score of at least 3, a NOSPECS grade of at least 4 and a duration under 3 months. Using about 10 ml of fresh peripheral blood, PBMCs were prepared. The CDR3 loop spans 15 amino acids. Germline CDR1 reads SNHLY; CDR2 reads FYNNEI. Trimming shortened V by 2 bases and J by 1 base, and 10 bases separated the two germline ends.

Material for sequencing was blood. The TCR comes from a woman younger than 30 with Graves' ophthalmopathy. V usage is TRBV2 and J usage is TRBJ2-3; tentatively, D is TRBD1 (5 bases). CDR3 protein: CASSEPGQGTDTQYF. The CDR3 DNA follows: TGTGCCAGCAGTGAACCCGGACAAGGCACAGATACGCAGTATTTT.